This T cell receptor beta chain was recovered during a study of blood T cell repertoires in COVID-19. Data came from immunoSEQ multiplex PCR; TCRdb stores just in-frame clones and leaves some out. The profile covers a few hundred thousand clones, with roughly four fifths appearing a single time and roughly 3.3% taken by the ten largest. Trimming removed 2 bases from V and 4 bases from J, with 8 bases in between. Germline lookup yields CDR1 KGHSH and CDR2 LQKENI. The CDR3 contains 13 residues. The chain recombines TRBV18 with TRBJ1-1; D may be TRBD1 (6 bases). The source material was peripheral blood. This sequence was found in a woman aged 18-30 years with acute or convalescent COVID-19. This CDR3 reads CASSPTGFTEAFF. Here the CDR3 DNA reads TGTGCCAGCTCACCAACAGGGTTCACTGAAGCTTTCTTT. The full variable domain, in which reference TRBV18 and TRBJ1-1 provide the parts outside the CDR3, is NAGVMQNPRHLVRRRGQEARLRCSPMKGHSHVYWYRQLPEEGLKFMVYLQKENIIDESGMPKERFSAEFPKEGPSILRIQQVVRGDSAAYFCASSPTGFTEAFFGQGTRLTVV.